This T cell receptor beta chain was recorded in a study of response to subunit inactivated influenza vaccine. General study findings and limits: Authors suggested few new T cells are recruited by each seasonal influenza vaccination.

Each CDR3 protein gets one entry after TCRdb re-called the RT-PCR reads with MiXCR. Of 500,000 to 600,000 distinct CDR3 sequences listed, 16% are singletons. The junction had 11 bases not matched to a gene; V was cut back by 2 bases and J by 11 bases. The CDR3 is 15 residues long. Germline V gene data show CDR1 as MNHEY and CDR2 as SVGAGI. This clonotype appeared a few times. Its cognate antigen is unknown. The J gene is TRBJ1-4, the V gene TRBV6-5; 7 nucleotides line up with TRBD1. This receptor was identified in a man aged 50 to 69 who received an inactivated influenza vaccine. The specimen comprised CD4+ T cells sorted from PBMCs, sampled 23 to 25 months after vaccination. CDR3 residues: CASSYPGTAPLKLFF. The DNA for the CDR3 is TGTGCCAGCAGTTACCCAGGGACAGCACCCTTGAAACTGTTTTTT.